What follows describes a single T cell receptor beta chain. This entry comes from a study of blood T cell repertoires in COVID-19. Turning to the study itself: Sites in the United States, Italy and Spain provided acute and convalescent COVID-19 samples.

V trimming: 1 base; J trimming: 0 bases; junction bases outside the gene matches: 6. This CDR3 contains 17 residues. Germline V gene data show CDR1 as MGHRA and CDR2 as YSYEKL. In the authors' methods: Reference gene primer amplification gave estimated nucleated cell counts. Sequencing used immunoSEQ multiplex PCR; TCRdb keeps in-frame clones, though not all of them. Clone size and the V and J calls come from that table; the DNA yielded D and trimming. The data contain a few hundred thousand clones, 85% of them singletons. Sequenced: peripheral blood. The V gene is TRBV4-1, the J gene TRBJ2-7; 10 positions agree with TRBD2. This receptor was taken from a woman younger than 30 with acute or convalescent COVID-19. The DNA of the CDR3 is TGCGCCAGCAGCCAAGGTCGAGCGGGGGGGAGCTCCTACGAGCAGTACTTC. As protein: CASSQGRAGGSSYEQYF.